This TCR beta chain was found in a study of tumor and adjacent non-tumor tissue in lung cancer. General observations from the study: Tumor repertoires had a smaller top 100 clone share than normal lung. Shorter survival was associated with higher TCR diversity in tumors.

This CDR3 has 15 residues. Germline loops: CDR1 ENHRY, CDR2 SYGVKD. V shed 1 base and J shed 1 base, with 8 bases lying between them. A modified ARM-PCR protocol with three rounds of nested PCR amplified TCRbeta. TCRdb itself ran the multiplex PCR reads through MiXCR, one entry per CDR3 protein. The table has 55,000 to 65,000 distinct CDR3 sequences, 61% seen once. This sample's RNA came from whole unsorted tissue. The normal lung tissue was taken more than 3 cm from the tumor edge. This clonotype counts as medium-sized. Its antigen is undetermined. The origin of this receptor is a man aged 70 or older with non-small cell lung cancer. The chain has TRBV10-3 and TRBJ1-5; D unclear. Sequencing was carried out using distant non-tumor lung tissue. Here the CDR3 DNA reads TGTGCCATCAGTGAGTTAGTAGGCAGCAATCAGCCCCAGCATTTT. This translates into CAISELVGSNQPQHF.